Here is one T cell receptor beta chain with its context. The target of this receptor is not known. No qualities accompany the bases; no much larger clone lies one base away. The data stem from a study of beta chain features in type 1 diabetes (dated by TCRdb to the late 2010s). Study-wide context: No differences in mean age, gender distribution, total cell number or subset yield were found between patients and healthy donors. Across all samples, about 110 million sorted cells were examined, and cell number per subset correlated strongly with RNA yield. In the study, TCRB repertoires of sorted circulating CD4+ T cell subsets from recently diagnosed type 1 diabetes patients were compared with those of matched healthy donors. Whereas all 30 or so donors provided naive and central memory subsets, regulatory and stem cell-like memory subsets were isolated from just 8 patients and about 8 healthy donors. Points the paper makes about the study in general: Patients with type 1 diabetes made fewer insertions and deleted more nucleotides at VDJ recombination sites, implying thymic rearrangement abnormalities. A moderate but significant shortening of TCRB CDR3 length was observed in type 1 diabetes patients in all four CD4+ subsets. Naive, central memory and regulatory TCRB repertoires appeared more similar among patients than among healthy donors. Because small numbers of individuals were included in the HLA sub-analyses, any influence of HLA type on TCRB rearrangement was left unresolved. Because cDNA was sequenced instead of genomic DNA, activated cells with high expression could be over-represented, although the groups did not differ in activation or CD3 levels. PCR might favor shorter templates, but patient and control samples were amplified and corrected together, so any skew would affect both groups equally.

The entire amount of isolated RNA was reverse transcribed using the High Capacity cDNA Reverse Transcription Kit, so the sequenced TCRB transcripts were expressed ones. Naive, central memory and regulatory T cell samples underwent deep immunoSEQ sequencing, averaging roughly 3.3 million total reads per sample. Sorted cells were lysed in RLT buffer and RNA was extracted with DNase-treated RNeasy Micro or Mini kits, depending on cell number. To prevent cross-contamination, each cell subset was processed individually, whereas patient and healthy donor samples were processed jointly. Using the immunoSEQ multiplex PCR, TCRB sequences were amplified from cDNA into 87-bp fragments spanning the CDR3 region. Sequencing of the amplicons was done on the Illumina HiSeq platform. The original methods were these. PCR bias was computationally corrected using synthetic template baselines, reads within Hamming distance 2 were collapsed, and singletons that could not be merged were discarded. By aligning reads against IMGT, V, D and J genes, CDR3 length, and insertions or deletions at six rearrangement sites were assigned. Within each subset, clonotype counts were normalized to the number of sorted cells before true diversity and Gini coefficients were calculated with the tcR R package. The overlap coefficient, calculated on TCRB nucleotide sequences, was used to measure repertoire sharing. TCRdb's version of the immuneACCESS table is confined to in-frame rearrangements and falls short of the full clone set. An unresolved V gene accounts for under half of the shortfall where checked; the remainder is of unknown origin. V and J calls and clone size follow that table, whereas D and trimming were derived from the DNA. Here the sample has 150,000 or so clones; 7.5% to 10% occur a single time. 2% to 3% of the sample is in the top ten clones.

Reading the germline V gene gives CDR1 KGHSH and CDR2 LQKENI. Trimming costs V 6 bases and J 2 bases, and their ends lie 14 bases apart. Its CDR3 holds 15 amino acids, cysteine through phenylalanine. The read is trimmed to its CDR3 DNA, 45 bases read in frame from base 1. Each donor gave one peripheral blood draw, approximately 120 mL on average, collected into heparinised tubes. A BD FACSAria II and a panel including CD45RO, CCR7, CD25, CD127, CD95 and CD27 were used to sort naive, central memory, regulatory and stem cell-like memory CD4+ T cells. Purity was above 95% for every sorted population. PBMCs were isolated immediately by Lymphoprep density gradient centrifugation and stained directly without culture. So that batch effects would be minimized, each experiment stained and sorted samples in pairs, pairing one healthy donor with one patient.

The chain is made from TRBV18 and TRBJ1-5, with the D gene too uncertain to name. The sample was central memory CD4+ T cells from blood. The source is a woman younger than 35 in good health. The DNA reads TGTGCCAGCTCTCTCACGGTATCCGGCAATCAGCCCCAGCATTTT. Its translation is CASSLTVSGNQPQHF.